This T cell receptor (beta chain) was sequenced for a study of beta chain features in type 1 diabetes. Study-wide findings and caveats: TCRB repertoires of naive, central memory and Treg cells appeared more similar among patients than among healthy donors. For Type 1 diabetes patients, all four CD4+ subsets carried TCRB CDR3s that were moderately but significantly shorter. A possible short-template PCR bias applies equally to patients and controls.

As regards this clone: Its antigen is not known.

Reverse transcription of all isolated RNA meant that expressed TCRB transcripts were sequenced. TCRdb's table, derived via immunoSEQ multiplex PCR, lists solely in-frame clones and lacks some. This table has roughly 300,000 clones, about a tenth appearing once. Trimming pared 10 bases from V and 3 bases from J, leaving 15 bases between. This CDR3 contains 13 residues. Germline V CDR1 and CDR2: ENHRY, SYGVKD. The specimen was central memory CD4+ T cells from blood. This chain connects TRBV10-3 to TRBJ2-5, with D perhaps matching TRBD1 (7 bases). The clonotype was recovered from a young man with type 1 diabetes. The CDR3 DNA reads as TGTGCCACCGGAGGGACAGTAGAAGAGACCCAGTACTTC. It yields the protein CATGGTVEETQYF.